This T cell receptor beta chain appears in the sequencing data of a study of cytomegalovirus exposure and HLA in healthy donors. Findings of the study overall: Compared with the roughly 670-donor mean, an Asian-associated ancestry cluster reportedly had fewer N-insertions, according to a later analysis.

Per germline, CDR1 SGDLS and CDR2 YYNGEE. V was shortened by 3 bases and J by 6 bases, with 7 bases between the two germline ends. The CDR3 length is 12 residues. PCR used 60 Vbeta primers and 13 Jbeta primers. Measured with immunoSEQ multiplex PCR; TCRdb has only the in-frame clones, and not every one. The sample holds more than 150,000 clones; 80% to 85% are singletons and the top ten take 0.26%. At collection, donors were nominally healthy, but unrecorded immune exposures were probable. In the case of this clone: What it binds is unknown.

This receptor was obtained from a boy between 10 and 17 years old in good health and CMV-seronegative. Sequenced sample: PBMCs. The rearrangement joins TRBV9 to TRBJ2-1; D is possibly TRBD1 (5 bases). CDR3 DNA: TGTGCCAGCAGCGGGACAATCAATGAGCAGTTCTTC. Protein sequence: CASSGTINEQFF.